The source of this TCR beta chain is a study of CD8 T cells in ankylosing spondylitis (dated by TCRdb to about 2017). Turning to the overall study: To find TCR variants linked to disease, the study profiled T cell receptor beta repertoires in ankylosing spondylitis patients and healthy donors. The full study cohort was made up of about 24 ankylosing spondylitis patients and about a hundred healthy donors. Peripheral blood was sampled, and synovial fluid was also collected from ankylosing spondylitis patients. Findings and caveats that apply to the study as a whole: The disease-linked clones were reported as significantly enriched in matched synovial fluid samples from ankylosing spondylitis patients. In peripheral blood, the disease-linked clones were found at relatively low frequencies and had a CD8+ phenotype. A TCR beta motif of fewer than 10 highly homologous amino acid variants appeared characteristic of blood from ankylosing spondylitis patients. Some TCR beta motif variants had previously been reported in synovial fluid and blood of reactive arthritis patients, which suggested common disease-initiation mechanisms.

Deletion took 6 bases off V and 9 bases off J, with a span of 17 bases between the germline ends. From the cysteine up to the phenylalanine, the CDR3 has a length of 13 residues. The CDR3 DNA has 39 bases and is translated from base 1. The germline V gene encodes CDR1 MNHEY and CDR2 SVGEGT. The sequencer was an Illumina MiSeq. Quantitative 5'-RACE with molecular barcodes was used to prepare TCR beta libraries. The paper's processing steps were these. Disease-linked TCR variants were identified with a new computational method built on a probabilistic model of VDJ rearrangement. TCRdb's own reprocessing of the public reads used fastp at Q25 and MiXCR and kept productive beta chains. Each entry is one CDR3 protein sequence, shown with its most common DNA and genes. TCRdb's processing, not the study's, gives the V and J calls here. In all, the sample holds about 40,000 distinct CDR3 sequences, and approximately 17% of those were seen once. The ten biggest clones cover around 45% of the sample.

About this clonotype itself: The specificity of this receptor is unknown. Per-base qualities were not stored, and no clone one base away is much larger.

The sequence was obtained from a male donor with ankylosing spondylitis or in good health (not recorded which). Sequencing input: blood. The chain employs TRBV6-2 or TRBV6-3 and TRBJ1-1; 6 matching bases give a weak D call of TRBD1. This receptor carries the CDR3 CASSFSTGSKAFF. The nucleotide sequence reads TGTGCCAGCAGCTTTTCGACAGGAAGTAAAGCTTTCTTT.